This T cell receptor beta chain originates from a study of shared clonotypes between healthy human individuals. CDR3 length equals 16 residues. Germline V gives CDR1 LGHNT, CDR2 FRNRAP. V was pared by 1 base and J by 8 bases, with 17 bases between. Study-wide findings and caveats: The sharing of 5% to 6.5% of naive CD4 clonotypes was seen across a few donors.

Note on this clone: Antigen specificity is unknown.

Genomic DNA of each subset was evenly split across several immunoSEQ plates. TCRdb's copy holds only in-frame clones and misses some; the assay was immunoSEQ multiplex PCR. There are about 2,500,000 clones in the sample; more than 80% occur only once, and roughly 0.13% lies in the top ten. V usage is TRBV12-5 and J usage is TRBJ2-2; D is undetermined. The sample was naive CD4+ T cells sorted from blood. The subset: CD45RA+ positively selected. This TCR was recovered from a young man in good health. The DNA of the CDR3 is TGTGCTAGTGGTTTGGACGCATGGGGTGCATGGGGGGAGCTGTTTTTT. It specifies CASGLDAWGAWGELFF.